The 10 T cell receptor beta chains listed next were all sequenced from one sample in a study of T cell responses to AZD1222 COVID-19 vaccine. TCRdb's table, derived via immunoSEQ multiplex PCR, lists solely in-frame clones and lacks some. Of around 84,000 clones listed, roughly 88% are singletons. The sequencing here drew on peripheral blood, taken on day 0 of AZD1222 vaccination. Receptors originate from an adult in good health.

This clone is labeled medium-sized. The chain has TRBV7-3 and TRBJ2-2, with 14 nucleotides matching TRBD2. Per the germline V gene, CDR1 is SGHTA and CDR2 is FQGTGA. This CDR3 is built from 18 residues. The trim removed 2 bases at V and 4 bases at J, leaving 6 bases unmatched. The CDR3 sequence is CASSLAGLAGAGTGELFF. As DNA, the CDR3 is TGTGCCAGCAGCTTAGCGGGACTAGCGGGAGCGGGCACCGGGGAGCTGTTTTTT. The full variable domain, with the rest looked up from reference TRBV7-3 and TRBJ2-2, is GAGVSQTPSNKVTEKGKYVELRCDPISGHTALYWYRQSLGQGPEFLIYFQGTGAADDSGLPNDRFFAVRPEGSVSTLKIQRTERGDSAVYLCASSLAGLAGAGTGELFFGEGSRLTVL.

The V and J genes are TRBV27 and TRBJ1-1; 8 nucleotides line up with TRBD1. The V segment lost 5 bases and the J segment 7 bases; nucleotides outside the gene matches: 12. CDR3 length: 15 amino acids. Germline CDR1 MNHEY, CDR2 SMNVEV (reference sequence). Here the CDR3 reads CASSPLGQGSVEAFF. CDR3 nucleotides: TGTGCCAGCAGTCCCCTAGGACAGGGTTCTGTTGAAGCTTTCTTT.

The rearrangement joins TRBV24-1 to TRBJ2-5; D remains ambiguous. Germline V lookup: CDR1 KGHDR, CDR2 SFDVKD. This CDR3 is built from 12 residues. Trimming shortened V by 4 bases and J by 5 bases, and 7 bases separated the two germline ends. The CDR3 spells CATSDPDETQYF. CDR3 nucleotides: TGTGCCACCAGTGACCCGGACGAGACCCAGTACTTC.

The chain has TRBV2 and TRBJ1-3; no clear D gene. The CDR3 runs to 13 residues. V was clipped by 10 bases and J by 4 bases, with 14 bases between them. Germline CDR1 reads SNHLY; CDR2 reads FYNNEI. CDR3: CATGPPRGNTIYF. The CDR3 DNA reads as TGTGCCACCGGACCCCCGAGGGGAAACACCATATATTTT.

This clone came up a few times. This rearrangement joins TRBV6-6 to TRBJ1-3, with 10 bases that match TRBD1. Germline values: CDR1 MNHNY, CDR2 SVGAGI (reference sequence). The ends lost 5 bases at V and 0 bases at J; junction bases unmatched: 4. CDR3 length: 16 amino acids. The CDR3 is CASSPRQGASGNTIYF. Here the CDR3 DNA reads TGTGCCAGCAGTCCCCGACAGGGGGCCTCTGGAAACACCATATATTTT.

This clone appeared once. The chain joins TRBV5-6 to TRBJ1-4; a possible D gene is TRBD1 (6 bases). The CDR3 has 17 amino acids. Trimming shortened V by 2 bases and J by 6 bases, and 20 bases separated the two germline ends. Germline V CDR1 and CDR2: SGHDT, YYEEEE. CDR3 protein: CASSLYSGAAVDEKLFF. In DNA form, the CDR3 reads TGTGCCAGCAGCTTATATTCAGGGGCGGCTGTTGATGAAAAACTGTTTTTT.

CDR3 in DNA: TGTGCCAGCAGCCAGGACAGGGCACAAGAGACCCAGTACTTC. It specifies CASSQDRAQETQYF. The genes are TRBV7-2 and TRBJ2-5, with TRBD1 identical over 8 bases. CDR3 length: 14 residues. The germline V gene has CDR1 SGHTA and CDR2 FQGNSA. The trim removed 5 bases at V and 2 bases at J, leaving 4 bases unmatched.

This rearrangement joins TRBV2 to TRBJ1-5; 9 bases are a match to TRBD1. Germline lookup yields CDR1 SNHLY and CDR2 FYNNEI. J lost 0 bases, V lost 2 bases, and 2 bases had no gene match. The CDR3 consists of 16 residues. Here the CDR3 reads CASSEKQGASNQPQHF. CDR3 nucleotides: TGTGCCAGCAGTGAAAAACAGGGGGCTAGCAATCAGCCCCAGCATTTT.

This clone came up once. The genes are TRBV6-5 and TRBJ1-3, with D perhaps matching TRBD1 (6 bases). The V gene lost 5 bases and the J gene lost 4 bases, with 12 bases spanning the gap. CDR1 MNHEY and CDR2 SVGAGI come from the germline V gene. CDR3 size: 14 residues. The CDR3 coding sequence is TGTGCCAGCAGTCAACAGGGTTCGGGAAACACCATATATTTT. Its translation is CASSQQGSGNTIYF.

This clone was picked up one time. The chain links TRBV28 to TRBJ1-5; D unclear. The CDR3 totals 14 residues. V was cut by 5 bases and J by 9 bases, with 17 bases left in between. Germline V gene sequence: CDR1 MDHEN, CDR2 SYDVKM. The CDR3: CASSPSWAGGPQHF. CDR3 bases: TGTGCCAGCAGTCCCTCCTGGGCAGGAGGGCCCCAGCATTTT.